A single sample gave rise to the 5 T cell receptor beta chains below, sequenced in a study of T cells in Graves' hyperthyroidism and ophthalmopathy. Amplified regions were TCR beta CDR3 sequences from RNA transcripts. The primer set for the first-round RT-PCR of the TCR CDR3 was HTBI. One entry per CDR3 protein results from TCRdb running MiXCR on the multiplex PCR reads. The sample comprises about 420,000 distinct CDR3 sequences, 15% to 17% of which are singletons, and almost 8% rests with the top ten. The sequenced sample was blood. The receptors here all came from a woman between 18 and 29 years old with Graves' hyperthyroidism.

The V and J genes are TRBV3-1 and TRBJ2-4; D possibly corresponds to TRBD1 (6 bases). Trimming stripped 1 base from V and 0 bases from J, with 10 bases between. The CDR3 is 16 residues long. The germline V gene encodes CDR1 LGHDT and CDR2 YNNKEL (reference sequence). In DNA form, the CDR3 reads TGTGCCAGCAGCCAAGGGGGACAACCAGCCAAAAACATTCAGTACTTC. Encoded protein: CASSQGGQPAKNIQYF.

To note about this clonotype: This may stem from a read error, because a much larger clone lies one nucleotide away. This chain connects TRBV12-3 or TRBV12-4 to TRBJ1-5, with 7 nucleotides matching TRBD1. The CDR3 covers 14 residues. J gave up 5 bases and V 3 bases, and 4 bases lay outside the gene matches. CDR3 DNA: TGTGCCAGCAGTTTCGACAGGGATGATCAGCCCCAGCATTTT. This encodes CASSFDRDDQPQHF.

The J gene is TRBJ1-5, the V gene TRBV6-1, with TRBD1 matching 11 bases. The CDR3 totals 16 residues. V was clipped by 2 bases and J by 4 bases; unmatched bases: 4. Germline V gives CDR1 MNHNS, CDR2 SASEGT. The CDR3 sequence is CASSEWGTGGNQPQHF. Written as DNA, the CDR3 is TGTGCCAGCAGTGAATGGGGGACAGGGGGTAATCAGCCCCAGCATTTT.

This clonotype appeared many times. The rearrangement joins TRBV7-6 to TRBJ2-7; D is unclear. Looked up from germline, CDR1 is SGHVS and CDR2 is FNYEAQ. Trimming took 1 base from V and 1 from J, leaving 8 bases between them. CDR3 length: 14 amino acids. The CDR3 loop reads CASSLGLFSYEQYF. CDR3 in DNA: TGTGCCAGCAGCTTAGGTTTATTTTCCTACGAGCAGTACTTC.

The chain combines TRBV7-2 with TRBJ1-2, with TRBD1 matching 9 bases. With 0 bases clipped from V and 5 bases from J, the junction kept 7 bases outside the gene matches. CDR3 size: 16 residues. The germline CDR1 and CDR2 sequences are SGHTA and FQGNSA. The CDR3 DNA reads TGTGCCAGCAGCTTAGCGGGGACAGGGTGGGGATATGGCTACACCTTC. Amino acid sequence: CASSLAGTGWGYGYTF.